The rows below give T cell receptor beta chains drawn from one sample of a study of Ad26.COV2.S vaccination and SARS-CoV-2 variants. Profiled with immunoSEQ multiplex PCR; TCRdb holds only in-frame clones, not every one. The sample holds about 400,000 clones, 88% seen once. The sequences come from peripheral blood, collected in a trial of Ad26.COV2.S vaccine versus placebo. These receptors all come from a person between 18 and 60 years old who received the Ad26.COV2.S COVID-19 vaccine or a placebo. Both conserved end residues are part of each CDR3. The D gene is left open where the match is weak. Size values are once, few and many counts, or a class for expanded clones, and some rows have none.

cdr3_nt: TGTGCCAGCAGCTTGGGAACGGAAGCGACAGGGCGAGAGACCCAGTACTTC
cdr3_aa: CASSLGTEATGRETQYF
clone_size: .
j_call: TRBJ2-5
v_call: TRBV11-3
d_call: TRBD1

cdr3_nt: TGTGCCAGCAGCCCGAAACTAGCGGGGGGGTACAATGAGCAGTTCTTC
cdr3_aa: CASSPKLAGGYNEQFF
clone_size: .
j_call: TRBJ2-1
v_call: TRBV7-9
d_call: TRBD2

cdr3_nt: TGTGCCAGCAGTTACGGGGATTACAATGAGCAGTTCTTC
cdr3_aa: CASSYGDYNEQFF
clone_size: few
j_call: TRBJ2-1
v_call: TRBV6-5
d_call: .

cdr3_nt: TGTGCCAGCAGCTTGGAAGTAGCGGGAAACACCGGGGAGCTGTTTTTT
cdr3_aa: CASSLEVAGNTGELFF
clone_size: .
j_call: TRBJ2-2
v_call: TRBV5-4
d_call: TRBD2

cdr3_nt: TGTGCCAGCAGTGATTGGGTAGCGGCCACAGATACGCAGTATTTT
cdr3_aa: CASSDWVAATDTQYF
clone_size: .
j_call: TRBJ2-3
v_call: TRBV2
d_call: .

cdr3_nt: TGTGCCAGCAGCGTAGCGAGCGGGGGGTCCGGGACCGGGGAGCTGTTTTTT
cdr3_aa: CASSVASGGSGTGELFF
clone_size: .
j_call: TRBJ2-2
v_call: TRBV9
d_call: TRBD2

cdr3_nt: TGCGCCAGCAGCCAAGATCCAGGGATCGGGGCCAACGTCCTGACTTTC
cdr3_aa: CASSQDPGIGANVLTF
clone_size: .
j_call: TRBJ2-6
v_call: TRBV4-3
d_call: .

cdr3_nt: TGTGCCAGCTCGGGAGGTAAGAATCAGCCCCAGCATTTT
cdr3_aa: CASSGGKNQPQHF
clone_size: .
j_call: TRBJ1-5
v_call: TRBV12-3/TRBV12-4
d_call: .

cdr3_nt: TGTGCCAGCAGCGTAGGGAGGGCCGCCGGGGAGCTGTTTTTT
cdr3_aa: CASSVGRAAGELFF
clone_size: .
j_call: TRBJ2-2
v_call: TRBV9
d_call: .

cdr3_nt: TGTGCCAGTAGTATGGGACAGGGGAAGGCGGGACCTAATGAAAAACTGTTTTTT
cdr3_aa: CASSMGQGKAGPNEKLFF
clone_size: .
j_call: TRBJ1-4
v_call: TRBV19
d_call: TRBD1

cdr3_nt: TGTGCCAGTAGTATAGGAGCGGCAGACGAGCAGTACTTC
cdr3_aa: CASSIGAADEQYF
clone_size: .
j_call: TRBJ2-7
v_call: TRBV19
d_call: .

cdr3_nt: TGTGCCAGCAGCGTACCTGGACTAGCGGGGGCCCGGAGCACAGATACGCAGTATTTT
cdr3_aa: CASSVPGLAGARSTDTQYF
clone_size: .
j_call: TRBJ2-3
v_call: TRBV5-4
d_call: TRBD2

cdr3_nt: TGTGCCAGCAGTCCCCAGGTTAACTATGGCTACACCTTC
cdr3_aa: CASSPQVNYGYTF
clone_size: .
j_call: TRBJ1-2
v_call: TRBV28
d_call: .